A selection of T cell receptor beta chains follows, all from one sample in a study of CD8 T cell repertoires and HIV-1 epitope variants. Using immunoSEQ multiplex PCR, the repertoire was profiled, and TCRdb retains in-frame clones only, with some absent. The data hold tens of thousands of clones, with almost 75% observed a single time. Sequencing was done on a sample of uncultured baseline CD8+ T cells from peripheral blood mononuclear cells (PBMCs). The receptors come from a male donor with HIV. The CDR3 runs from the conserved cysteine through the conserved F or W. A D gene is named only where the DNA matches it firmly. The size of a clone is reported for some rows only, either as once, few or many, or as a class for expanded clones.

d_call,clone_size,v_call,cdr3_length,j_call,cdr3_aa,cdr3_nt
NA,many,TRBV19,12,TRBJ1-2,CASSISEYGYTF,TGTGCCAGTAGTATATCGGAATATGGCTACACCTTC
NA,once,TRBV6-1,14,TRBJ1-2,CASSDNSGNYGYTF,TGTGCCAGCAGTGACAACAGCGGCAACTATGGCTACACCTTC
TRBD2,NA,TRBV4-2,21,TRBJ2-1,CASSQIHDTSGTGRSYNEQFF,TGTGCCAGCAGCCAAATTCACGATACTAGCGGGACCGGCCGCTCCTACAATGAGCAGTTCTTC
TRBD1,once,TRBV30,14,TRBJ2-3,CAWSVGGDRDTQYF,TGTGCCTGGAGTGTCGGTGGGGACAGGGATACGCAGTATTTT
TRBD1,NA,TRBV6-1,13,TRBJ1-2,CASRRGQGYGYTF,TGTGCCAGCAGGAGGGGGCAGGGGTATGGCTACACCTTC
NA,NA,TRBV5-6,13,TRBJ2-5,CASSTASQETQYF,TGTGCCAGCAGCACCGCATCGCAAGAGACCCAGTACTTC
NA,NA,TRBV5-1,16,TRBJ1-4,CASSLGAGTGNEKLFF,TGCGCCAGCAGCCTCGGCGCAGGGACGGGAAATGAAAAACTGTTTTTT
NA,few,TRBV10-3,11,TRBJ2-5,CAISDVETQYF,TGTGCCATCAGTGATGTGGAGACCCAGTACTTC
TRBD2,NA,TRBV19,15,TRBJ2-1,CASSIVLAGNNEQFF,TGTGCCAGTAGTATCGTCCTAGCGGGGAACAATGAGCAGTTCTTC
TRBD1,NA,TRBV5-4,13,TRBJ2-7,CASSLRQGGEQYF,TGTGCCAGCAGCTTACGACAGGGTGGTGAGCAGTACTTC
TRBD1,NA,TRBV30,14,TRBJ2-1,CAWRVGTGFNEQFF,TGTGCCTGGAGGGTCGGGACAGGGTTCAATGAGCAGTTCTTC
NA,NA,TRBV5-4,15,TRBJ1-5,CASSQLTGANQPQHF,TGTGCCAGCAGCCAACTAACGGGGGCGAATCAGCCCCAGCATTTT
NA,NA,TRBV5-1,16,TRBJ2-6,CASSLELVSGANVLTF,TGCGCCAGCAGCTTGGAGCTGGTCTCTGGGGCCAACGTCCTGACTTTC
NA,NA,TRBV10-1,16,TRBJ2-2,CASSESTGANTGELFF,TGCGCCAGCAGTGAGTCGACGGGGGCGAACACCGGGGAGCTGTTTTTT
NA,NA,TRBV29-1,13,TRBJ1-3,CSVGIATGNTIYF,TGCAGCGTTGGTATTGCTACTGGAAACACCATATATTTT
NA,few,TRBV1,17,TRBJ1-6,CTSSRGLTGEVHSPLHF,TGCACCAGCAGCCGGGGGCTGACAGGGGAGGTTCATTCACCCCTCCACTTT
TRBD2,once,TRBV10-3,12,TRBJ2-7,CAVRGGAVEQYF,TGTGCCGTCCGCGGGGGGGCTGTCGAGCAGTACTTC
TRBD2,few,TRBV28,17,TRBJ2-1,CASSATPGLGKRNEQFF,TGTGCCAGCAGTGCCACCCCGGGACTAGGGAAGCGGAATGAGCAGTTCTTC
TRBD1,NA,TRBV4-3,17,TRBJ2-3,CASSQDAHRGLADTQYF,TGCGCCAGCAGCCAAGATGCCCACAGGGGGCTGGCAGATACGCAGTATTTT
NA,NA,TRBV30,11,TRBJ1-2,CAWRGFYGYTF,TGTGCCTGGAGGGGGTTTTATGGCTACACCTTC
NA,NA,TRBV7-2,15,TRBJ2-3,CASSPSGARTVTQYF,TGTGCCAGCAGCCCGTCGGGGGCCCGCACAGTTACGCAGTATTTT
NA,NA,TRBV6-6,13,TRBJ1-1,CASRENGNTEAFF,TGTGCCAGCAGGGAAAATGGGAACACTGAAGCTTTCTTT
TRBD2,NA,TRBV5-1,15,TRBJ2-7,CASRFSGDTLYEQYF,TGCGCCAGCAGATTTAGCGGGGACACCCTCTACGAGCAGTACTTC
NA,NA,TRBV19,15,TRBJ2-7,CASSPLTGRFQEQYF,TGTGCCAGTAGTCCGTTGACAGGGAGGTTTCAAGAGCAGTACTTC
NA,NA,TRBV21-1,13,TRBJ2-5,CASSTGLAETQYF,TGTGCCAGCAGTACGGGACTAGCGGAGACCCAGTACTTC
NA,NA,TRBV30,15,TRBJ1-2,CAWNRQLQQGYGYTF,TGTGCCTGGAACAGACAGTTACAACAGGGCTATGGCTACACCTTC
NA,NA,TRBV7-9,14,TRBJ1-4,CASSLATTNEKLFF,TGTGCCAGCAGCTTAGCAACAACTAATGAAAAACTGTTTTTT
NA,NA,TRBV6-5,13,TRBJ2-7,CASSPGRNGEQYF,TGTGCCAGCAGTCCCGGGAGAAATGGGGAGCAGTACTTC
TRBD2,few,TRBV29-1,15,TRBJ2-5,CSVEEADGRGETQYF,TGCAGCGTTGAAGAGGCCGACGGGAGGGGAGAGACCCAGTACTTC
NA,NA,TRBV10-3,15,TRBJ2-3,CAIAGRGQETDTQYF,TGTGCCATCGCGGGCCGGGGGCAAGAGACAGATACGCAGTATTTT
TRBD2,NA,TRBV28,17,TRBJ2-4,CASSLGTSGSGVGIQYF,TGTGCCAGCAGTCTCGGGACTAGCGGGAGCGGGGTAGGCATTCAGTACTTC
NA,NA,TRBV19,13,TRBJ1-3,CATEADSGNTIYF,TGTGCCACCGAGGCTGACTCTGGAAACACCATATATTTT
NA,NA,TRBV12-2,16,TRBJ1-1,CASRLKMTALNTEAFF,TGTGCAAGTCGCTTGAAGATGACAGCGTTGAACACTGAAGCTTTCTTT
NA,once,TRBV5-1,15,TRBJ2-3,CASSLAFRITDTQYF,TGCGCCAGCAGCTTGGCATTTCGTATCACAGATACGCAGTATTTT
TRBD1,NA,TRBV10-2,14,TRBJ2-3,CASSDTGGTDTQYF,TGCGCCAGCAGCGATACAGGGGGCACAGATACGCAGTATTTT
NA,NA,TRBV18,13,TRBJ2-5,CASSPSSKETQYF,TGTGCCAGCTCACCATCCAGTAAAGAGACCCAGTACTTC
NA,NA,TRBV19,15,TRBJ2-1,CASSIGAAIYNEQFF,TGTGCCAGTAGTATTGGGGCGGCCATCTACAATGAGCAGTTCTTC
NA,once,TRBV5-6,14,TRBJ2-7,CASSLKQGAYEQYF,TGTGCCAGCAGCTTGAAACAGGGTGCCTACGAGCAGTACTTC
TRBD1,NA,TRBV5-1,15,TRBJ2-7,CASSLAGQKPYEQYF,TGCGCCAGCAGCTTGGCGGGACAGAAGCCCTACGAGCAGTACTTC
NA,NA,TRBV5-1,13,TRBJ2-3,CASSSRGTDTQYF,TGCGCCAGCAGCTCCCGGGGCACAGATACGCAGTATTTT